This T cell receptor beta chain was obtained from a study of T cells expressing NK-cell markers. Looked up from germline, CDR1 is SGHAT and CDR2 is FQNNGV. This CDR3 spans 15 amino acids. Reprocessing the 5' RACE reads, TCRdb reports a single entry for every CDR3 protein and omits DNA. The repertoire shows around 260,000 distinct CDR3 sequences; the top ten hold 4% to 5%. Regarding the study as a whole: The study left the HCMV specificity of expanded NKG2C+ T cell clones unresolved.

About this clonotype: The antigen remains undetermined.

The sample was blood T cells: a sorted CD56 or NKG2C T cell subset, CD4+ or CD8+ T cells, or bulk PBMC T cells (not recorded which). The clonotype comes from a woman between 18 and 70 years old in good health. V gene TRBV11-2 combines with J gene TRBJ2-1; as DNA is missing, the TRBD2 call by TCRdb cannot be tested. The chain's CDR3 is CASSHNSGGHNEQFF.